This passage covers 8 T cell receptor beta chains from one sample sequenced in a study of blood T cell repertoires in COVID-19. Method: immunoSEQ multiplex PCR; TCRdb's copy keeps in-frame clones and lacks some. The repertoire consists of roughly 250,000 clones, with roughly 90% occurring once and the leading ten covering roughly 2.6%. Sequences were obtained from PBMCs or T cells enriched from blood (not recorded which). The source of these receptors is a woman in her 30s with acute COVID-19.

This chain connects TRBV18 to TRBJ1-3; D call uncertain. The CDR3 is 15 amino acids. Germline assignment: CDR1 KGHSH and CDR2 LQKENI. Deletions cut 2 bases from V and 2 bases from J, with 10 bases between. The CDR3 protein is CASSPGLSPGNTIYF. CDR3 sequence (DNA): TGTGCCAGCTCACCAGGCCTCTCCCCTGGAAACACCATATATTTT.

The V gene is TRBV13, the J gene TRBJ2-1, with D tentatively TRBD1 (5 bases). CDR3 size: 17 residues. Trimming pared 2 bases from V and 0 bases from J, leaving 14 bases between. Germline V lookup: CDR1 PRHDT, CDR2 FYEKMQ (reference sequence). Here the CDR3 DNA reads TGTGCCAGCAGCTTATACCCAGGGCGGTACTCCTACAATGAGCAGTTCTTC. This encodes CASSLYPGRYSYNEQFF. Based on the CDR3 plus reference TRBV13 and TRBJ2-1, the full variable domain is AAGVIQSPRHLIKEKRETATLKCYPIPRHDTVYWYQQGPGQDPQFLISFYEKMQSDKGSIPDRFSAQQFSDYHSELNMSSLELGDSALYFCASSLYPGRYSYNEQFFGPGTRLTVL.

This CDR3 is CASSQEMGGSVGTGELFF. DNA for the CDR3: TGCGCCAGCAGCCAAGAGATGGGAGGATCGGTAGGCACCGGGGAGCTGTTTTTT. The chain is built from TRBV4-1 and TRBJ2-2; maybe TRBD2 (6 bases). With 0 bases removed from V and 4 bases from J, the gap between germline ends came to 18 bases. CDR1 and CDR2 from the germline V gene are MGHRA and YSYEKL. This CDR3 is 18 amino acids long.

The chain employs TRBV5-6 and TRBJ2-7; possible D gene TRBD1, 6 bases. The CDR3 loop spans 16 amino acids. Germline values: CDR1 SGHDT, CDR2 YYEEEE. V was clipped by 4 bases and J by 0 bases, with 17 bases between them. The CDR3 loop is CASSDGQTFVSYEQYF. CDR3 nucleotide sequence: TGTGCCAGCAGCGATGGACAGACCTTTGTCTCCTACGAGCAGTACTTC.

This clone was recorded once. The chain has TRBV10-2 and TRBJ1-4; tentative D call: TRBD1 (5 bases). This CDR3 comprises 16 residues. Germline lookup yields CDR1 WSHSY and CDR2 SAAADI. The V end was cut by 5 bases, the J end by 8 bases, with 21 bases between. CDR3 protein: CASSLRAGTGREKLFF. DNA for the CDR3: TGCGCCAGCAGTTTGCGAGCGGGAACAGGTCGGGAAAAACTGTTTTTT.

The rearrangement joins TRBV7-2 to TRBJ1-1, with 8 bases that match TRBD1. This CDR3 has 17 amino acids. CDR1 is SGHTA and CDR2 is FQGNSA in the germline V gene. Unmatched junction bases numbered 10, after V lost 1 base and J lost 3 bases. The CDR3 bases are TGTGCCAGCAGCTTAGAAGTTGGACAGGGACAATACACTGAAGCTTTCTTT. Protein: CASSLEVGQGQYTEAFF.

V is TRBV19 and J is TRBJ1-4; 10 nucleotides line up with TRBD1. Germline loops: CDR1 LNHDA, CDR2 SQIVND (reference sequence). This CDR3 region has 14 residues. V lost 4 bases and J lost 6; bases outside the gene matches: 2. Here the CDR3 reads CASSTTGGHEKLFF. CDR3 bases: TGTGCCAGTAGTACGACAGGGGGCCATGAAAAACTGTTTTTT.

The chain employs TRBV29-1 and TRBJ2-3; a weak D match, TRBD2 (6 bases). Germline CDR1 SQVTM, CDR2 ANQGSEA. The ends were cut back, 3 bases at V and 6 bases at J, with 19 bases in the middle. The CDR3 runs 15 residues. CDR3 amino acids: CSVEVSGGLSDTQYF. In DNA form, the CDR3 reads TGCAGCGTTGAGGTATCCGGGGGACTCTCGGATACGCAGTATTTT.